A single sample is the source of the 30 T cell receptor beta chains below, sequenced in a study of blood T cell repertoires in COVID-19. The data were produced by immunoSEQ multiplex PCR, yet TCRdb's version contains in-frame clones alone and is incomplete. The table includes over 30,000 clones, about 91% detected once. The sequenced material came from peripheral blood. These receptors originate from a human donor in a cohort sampled during active COVID-19.

The rearrangement links TRBV6-5 to TRBJ2-2; D is possibly TRBD1 (5 bases). The germline V and J ends were trimmed by 9 bases and 3 bases, with 17 bases remaining between them. From germline, CDR1 is MNHEY and CDR2 SVGAGI. CDR3 size: 15 residues. The CDR3 nucleotides read TGTGCCAGTTACTATAAGGGGCTCTACACCGGGGAGCTGTTTTTT. It translates to CASYYKGLYTGELFF.

In this sample, this clone turned up once. This sequence joins TRBV12-3 or TRBV12-4 and TRBJ2-1; D gene unclear. The CDR3 is made up of 13 amino acids. V lost 2 bases, J lost 8 bases, and 10 bases lay in between. The CDR3 DNA sequence: TGTGCCAGCAGTTTACTAGAAGGATATGAGCAGTTCTTC. The encoded protein is CASSLLEGYEQFF.

The chain has TRBV3-1 (or the pseudogene TRBV3-2) and TRBJ1-5, with a weak D call TRBD1 (5 bases). Germline CDR1 and CDR2: LGHDT and YNNKEL (reference sequence). V shed 4 bases and J shed 1 base, with 17 bases lying between them. This CDR3 is built from 17 residues. Here the CDR3 reads CASSPAVGQKSNQPQHF. In nucleotides, the CDR3 is TGTGCCAGCAGCCCCGCCGTCGGACAAAAAAGCAATCAGCCCCAGCATTTT.

The chain carries TRBV19 and TRBJ1-4; TRBD1 is a possible D gene (5 bases). This CDR3 has 14 amino acids. Germline lookup yields CDR1 LNHDA and CDR2 SQIVND (reference sequence). V lost 3 bases, J lost 0 bases, and 5 bases lay in between. The CDR3: CASSIRATNEKLFF. In DNA form, the CDR3 reads TGTGCCAGTAGTATCAGGGCAACTAATGAAAAACTGTTTTTT.

V is TRBV3-1 (or the pseudogene TRBV3-2) and J is TRBJ1-3; D ambiguous. CDR1 and CDR2 from the germline V gene are LGHDT and YNNKEL (reference sequence). This CDR3 spans 14 amino acids. Trimming pared 3 bases from V and 1 base from J, leaving 7 bases between. The CDR3 region is CASSQTGSGNTIYF. The CDR3, as DNA: TGTGCCAGCAGCCAGACGGGTTCTGGAAACACCATATATTTT.

This sequence joins TRBV3-1 (or the pseudogene TRBV3-2) and TRBJ2-3; tentatively, D is TRBD1 (6 bases). Trimming left V 1 base short and J 0 bases short, with 14 bases between. Looked up from germline, CDR1 is LGHDT and CDR2 is YNNKEL (reference sequence). The CDR3 covers 17 residues. The CDR3 DNA follows: TGTGCCAGCAGCCAAGCTTTGTTAGGGGGAAGCACAGATACGCAGTATTTT. Translating it yields CASSQALLGGSTDTQYF.

Relative to its sample, this clone is medium-sized. The sample has other DNA sequences that encode this CDR3 too. This sequence joins TRBV19 and TRBJ1-2; 9 nucleotides align to TRBD1. CDR1 and CDR2 (germline): LNHDA, SQIVND (reference sequence). The CDR3 contains 14 residues. V trimming: 5 bases; J trimming: 5 bases; junction bases outside the gene matches: 6. The DNA for the CDR3 is TGTGCCAGTAGTTCAAGGGGACAGGGATATGGCTACACCTTC. It translates to CASSSRGQGYGYTF.

The V gene is TRBV19, the J gene TRBJ1-1; D gene uncertain. V was pared by 0 bases and J by 4 bases, with 3 bases between. Germline lookup yields CDR1 LNHDA and CDR2 SQIVND (reference sequence). This CDR3 has 12 residues. Written as DNA, the CDR3 is TGTGCCAGTAGTATAGAGAGCACTGAAGCTTTCTTT. This codes for CASSIESTEAFF.

V usage is TRBV27 and J usage is TRBJ1-6, with 12 bases identical to TRBD1. The CDR3 extends over 16 amino acids. The J segment lost 10 bases and the V segment lost 4 bases, leaving 8 bases of the junction unmatched. CDR1 MNHEY and CDR2 SMNVEV come from the germline V gene (reference sequence). The CDR3 nucleotides read TGTGCCAGCAGTTACGGGACAGGGGGCCGCGACTCACCCCTCCACTTT. It translates to CASSYGTGGRDSPLHF.

The chain is built from TRBV6-6 and TRBJ2-7; 8 nucleotides match TRBD1. V lost 6 bases to trimming and J lost 2 bases; unmatched junction nucleotides: 9. This CDR3 contains 15 residues. CDR1 is MNHNY, CDR2 SVGAGI, per germline (reference sequence). The CDR3 nucleotides are TGTGCCAGCAGGGAGACAGGGGTGTCCCCCTACGAGCAGTACGTC. This gives the protein CASRETGVSPYEQYV.

The chain is built from TRBV27 and TRBJ2-2; TRBD1 agrees at 7 bases. The trim removed 4 bases at V and 6 bases at J, leaving 5 bases unmatched. The germline V gene encodes CDR1 MNHEY and CDR2 SMNVEV (reference sequence). The CDR3 extends over 14 amino acids. The CDR3 DNA reads TGTGCCAGCAGTTCGTACAGGGGATCCGGGGAGCTGTTTTTT. Its protein product is CASSSYRGSGELFF.

This chain links TRBV27 with TRBJ2-2, with TRBD2 matching 7 bases. Trimming at V came to 5 bases and at J to 2 bases, leaving 8 bases not matched to a gene. The CDR3 contains 16 residues. Looked up from germline, CDR1 is MNHEY and CDR2 is SMNVEV (reference sequence). The CDR3 region has the DNA TGTGCCAGCAGTACTTACCCGGGACTAAACACCGGGGAGCTGTTTTTT. Translated, it gives CASSTYPGLNTGELFF.

The chain carries TRBV7-2 and TRBJ1-2, with D tentatively TRBD1 (6 bases). Germline CDR1 is SGHTA and CDR2 is FQGNSA. The CDR3 contains 14 residues. V was pared by 1 base and J by 0 bases, with 6 bases between. CDR3 loop: CASSLGQANYGYTF. CDR3 in DNA: TGTGCCAGCAGCTTAGGACAGGCTAACTATGGCTACACCTTC.

V is TRBV5-1 and J is TRBJ2-5; TRBD1 aligns across 11 bases. Germline V gene data show CDR1 as SGHRS and CDR2 as YFSETQ. Trimming cost V 4 bases and J 5 bases; bases outside gene matches: 7. This CDR3 contains 15 residues. CDR3 loop: CASSLGQGAWETQYF. In DNA form, the CDR3 reads TGCGCCAGCAGCCTAGGACAGGGGGCATGGGAGACCCAGTACTTC.

The V and J genes are TRBV4-1 and TRBJ2-7; 12 positions agree with TRBD1. CDR1 is MGHRA, CDR2 YSYEKL, per germline. The CDR3 covers 18 residues. The J segment lost 2 bases and the V segment lost 3 bases, leaving 11 bases of the junction unmatched. CDR3 nucleotide sequence: TGCGCCAGCAGCCACAACGGGGGGGACAGGGGGCTGACCTACGAGCAGTACGTC. It codes for CASSHNGGDRGLTYEQYV.

The chain employs TRBV5-4 and TRBJ1-1, with D hard to call. Germline CDR1 is SGHNT and CDR2 is YYREEE (reference sequence). The germline V and J ends were trimmed by 4 bases and 2 bases, with 12 bases remaining between them. This CDR3 has 14 amino acids. This chain's CDR3 is CASSPLEGNTEAFF. Written as DNA, the CDR3 is TGTGCCAGCAGCCCGCTAGAGGGTAACACTGAAGCTTTCTTT. Variable domain in full (rest from reference TRBV5-4 and TRBJ1-1): ETGVTQSPTHLIKTRGQQVTLRCSSQSGHNTVSWYQQALGQGPQFIFQYYREEENGRGNFPPRFSGLQFPNYSSELNVNALELDDSALYLCASSPLEGNTEAFFGQGTRLTVV.

This chain links TRBV11-2 with TRBJ2-1; 10 bases map to TRBD2. The CDR3 totals 14 residues. Germline V gives CDR1 SGHAT, CDR2 FQNNGV. V shed 5 bases and J 6 bases; nucleotides not matched to a gene: 4. The CDR3 sequence: CASSMGTSVNEQFF. The CDR3 DNA is TGTGCCAGCAGCATGGGGACTAGCGTCAATGAGCAGTTCTTC.

This clone was seen a few times. The chain uses TRBV6-5 and TRBJ1-1, with D tentatively TRBD1 (5 bases). The CDR3 is 14 residues long. The germline CDR1 and CDR2 sequences are MNHEY and SVGAGI. With 8 bases removed from V and 4 bases from J, the gap between germline ends came to 17 bases. The CDR3 DNA reads TGTGCCAGCGGGGCTATGGAGAGAATCACTGAAGCTTTCTTT. Protein product: CASGAMERITEAFF.

This chain connects TRBV11-3 to TRBJ1-2; 8 bases agree with TRBD1. Germline values: CDR1 SGHNT, CDR2 YENEEA. The CDR3 has 14 amino acids. Trimming took 6 bases from V and 7 from J; bases not matched to a gene: 10. The CDR3 bases are TGTGCCAGCAGTTTGAGCCAGGGGGCCCGTGGCTACACCTTC. Translated, it gives CASSLSQGARGYTF.

The gene calls are TRBV18 and TRBJ2-7; D gene ambiguous. The CDR3 length is 13 residues. Germline V lookup: CDR1 KGHSH, CDR2 LQKENI. Trimming stripped 3 bases from V and 5 bases from J, with 11 bases between. Written as DNA, the CDR3 is TGTGCCAGCTCACCGGCAGGTGGGCACGAGCAGTACGTC. Its translation: CASSPAGGHEQYV.

V gene TRBV15 combines with J gene TRBJ2-5, with 11 bases lining up with TRBD1. V dropped 3 bases and J dropped 5; count of bases not matched to a gene: 5. Germline V gene data show CDR1 as LNHNV and CDR2 as YYDKDF (reference sequence). This CDR3 is built from 15 residues. The CDR3 is CATSRGQGVEETQYF. The CDR3 DNA is TGTGCCACCAGCAGGGGACAGGGGGTAGAGGAGACCCAGTACTTC.

The chain uses TRBV11-1 and TRBJ2-7, with a possible D match to TRBD1 (6 bases). Germline loops: CDR1 SGHAT, CDR2 FQDESV (reference sequence). Trimming left V 5 bases short and J 2 bases short, with 10 bases between. The CDR3 consists of 13 residues. CDR3 sequence (DNA): TGTGCCAGCAGCCGTAGACAGGCCTACGAGCAGTACGTC. Protein product: CASSRRQAYEQYV.

CDR3 sequence reads: CASSQGLTGAYFNTEAFF. For the CDR3, the DNA is TGTGCCAGCAGCCAAGGTCTCACAGGCGCATACTTCAACACTGAAGCTTTCTTT. This sequence joins TRBV3-1 (or the pseudogene TRBV3-2) and TRBJ1-1, with D possibly being TRBD1 (5 bases). The V gene lost 1 base and the J gene lost 2 bases, with 20 bases spanning the gap. There are 18 residues in the CDR3. Germline values: CDR1 LGHDT, CDR2 YNNKEL (reference sequence).

V usage is TRBV10-3 and J usage is TRBJ1-2; 11 positions agree with TRBD1. CDR3 length equals 15 residues. Losses at the gene ends were 10 bases for V and 6 bases for J; bases not matched to a gene: 13. The germline gives CDR1 ENHRY, CDR2 SYGVKD. The CDR3 DNA reads as TGTGCCACAAAGACCGGACAGGGGGCAGAAGATGGCTACACCTTC. Protein product: CATKTGQGAEDGYTF.

The rearrangement joins TRBV6-6 to TRBJ1-3; weak D call: TRBD1 (5 bases). Germline CDR1 MNHNY, CDR2 SVGAGI (reference sequence). This CDR3 contains 14 residues. V was clipped by 8 bases and J by 6 bases, with 17 bases between them. Here the CDR3 reads CASLLWGRENTIYF. The CDR3 DNA reads as TGTGCCAGCCTCCTATGGGGCAGGGAAAACACCATATATTTT.

V gene TRBV10-3 combines with J gene TRBJ2-3, with TRBD2 identical over 7 bases. After removal of 3 bases from V and 1 base from J, the junction contained 4 bases not matched to a gene. The CDR3 covers 15 residues. Germline V lookup: CDR1 ENHRY, CDR2 SYGVKD. CDR3 amino acids: CAISEQAGGTDTQYF. CDR3 DNA: TGTGCCATCAGTGAACAGGCGGGGGGCACAGATACGCAGTATTTT.

The V gene is TRBV7-2, the J gene TRBJ1-5; D not certain. This CDR3 has 14 residues. Trimming shortened V by 3 bases and J by 1 base, and 7 bases separated the two germline ends. CDR1 and CDR2 from the germline V gene are SGHTA and FQGNSA. For the CDR3, the DNA is TGTGCCAGCAGCTTTCTGGGCAGCAATCAGCCCCAGCATTTT. Translating gives CASSFLGSNQPQHF.

This chain joins TRBV11-2 and TRBJ1-6, with a possible D match to TRBD1 (5 bases). V lost 2 bases to trimming and J lost 9 bases, with 14 bases between them. CDR3 length equals 15 residues. CDR1 SGHAT and CDR2 FQNNGV come from the germline V gene. This CDR3 is CASSLIDREFSPLHF. As DNA, the CDR3 is TGTGCCAGCAGCTTAATCGACAGAGAGTTTTCACCCCTCCACTTT.

V is TRBV11-3 and J is TRBJ1-1, with TRBD1 matching 11 bases. The CDR3 runs to 15 residues. The J segment lost 5 bases and the V segment lost 6 bases, leaving 8 bases of the junction unmatched. The germline gives CDR1 SGHNT, CDR2 YENEEA. CDR3 bases: TGTGCCAGCAGGGCACCGGGACAGGGGGAAACTGAAGCTTTCTTT. Translated: CASRAPGQGETEAFF.

This chain links TRBV19 with TRBJ2-5; 14 nucleotides align to TRBD2. CDR3 size: 18 residues. Germline lookup yields CDR1 LNHDA and CDR2 SQIVND (reference sequence). The junction had 8 bases not matched to a gene; V was cut back by 1 base and J by 4 bases. The DNA of the CDR3 is TGTGCCAGTAGTATAGGCCCCCGACTAGCGGGGGGGCTAGAGACCCAGTACTTC. It codes for CASSIGPRLAGGLETQYF.